The clone carrying this T cell receptor beta chain has a handful of counts. The entry originates in a study of blood T cell repertoires in COVID-19. Overall study context: The United States, Italy and Spain were the sources of the acute and convalescent COVID-19 samples. PBMCs, B-cell-depleted T cells, or T cells were the source of the cDNA or gDNA that made up the material.

CDR3 size: 17 residues. CDR1 and CDR2 (germline): SGHNT, YYREEE (reference sequence). V lost 4 bases and J lost 5; bases outside the gene matches: 11. Methods used by the authors: Researchers report that nucleated cell counts were estimated from reference gene primer amplification. Sequencing was performed with immunoSEQ multiplex PCR; in TCRdb, only in-frame clones are kept and a portion is missing. D and trimming come from the DNA, and the V and J calls and clone size come from that table. The repertoire holds roughly 230,000 clones, about 86% seen once, with just over 8.5% in the top ten. This TCR came from a man in his forties or fifties with active or convalescent COVID-19. The sequencing input was peripheral blood. The chain is built from TRBV5-4 and TRBJ2-7, with 14 nucleotides matching TRBD2. The CDR3 region is CASSTRLAGGPSHEQYF. As DNA, the CDR3 is TGTGCCAGCAGCACGAGACTAGCGGGGGGGCCCTCTCACGAGCAGTACTTC.